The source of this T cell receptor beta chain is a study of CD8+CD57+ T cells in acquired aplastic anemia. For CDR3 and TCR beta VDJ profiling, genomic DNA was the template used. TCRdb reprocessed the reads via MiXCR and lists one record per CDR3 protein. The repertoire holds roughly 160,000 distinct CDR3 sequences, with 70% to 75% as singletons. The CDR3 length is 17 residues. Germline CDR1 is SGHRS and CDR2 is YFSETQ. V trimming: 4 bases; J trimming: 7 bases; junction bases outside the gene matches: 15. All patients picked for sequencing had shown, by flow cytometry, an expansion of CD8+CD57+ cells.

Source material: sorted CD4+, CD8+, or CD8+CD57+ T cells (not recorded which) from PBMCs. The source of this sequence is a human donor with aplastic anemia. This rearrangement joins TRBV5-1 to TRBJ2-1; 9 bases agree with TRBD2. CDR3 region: CASSPTGLASGKNEQFF. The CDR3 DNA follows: TGCGCCAGCAGCCCGACCGGTTTGGCTAGCGGGAAGAATGAGCAGTTCTTC.